These 11 T cell receptor beta chains came from one sample sequenced in a study of blood T cell repertoires in COVID-19. The assay was immunoSEQ multiplex PCR, and TCRdb's table has in-frame clones only and misses some. The table includes 350,000 to 450,000 clones, 80% to 85% detected once. The sequencing input was PBMCs or T cells enriched from blood (not recorded which). These receptors originate from a woman aged 45-65 years who had recovered from COVID-19.

Remarks on this clone: Other nucleotide sequences from this sample produce the same CDR3. The chain couples TRBV5-6 to TRBJ1-5; D uncertain. V lost 0 bases to trimming and J lost 4 bases, with 5 bases between them. The CDR3 length is 13 residues. CDR1 is SGHDT, CDR2 YYEEEE, per germline. The CDR3 nucleotides are TGTGCCAGCAGCTTGGCGGGTAATCAGCCCCAGCATTTT. This translates into CASSLAGNQPQHF.

The genes are TRBV9 and TRBJ1-4, with D uncertain. Looked up from germline, CDR1 is SGDLS and CDR2 is YYNGEE. V was pared by 0 bases and J by 6 bases, with 12 bases between. This CDR3 has 15 amino acids. The CDR3, as DNA: TGTGCCAGCAGCGTAGTCGAGGGCCTGCATGAAAAACTGTTTTTT. Translation gives CASSVVEGLHEKLFF.

The DNA of the CDR3 is TGTGCCAGCAGCCCGCACCCCGGGACTAGCGCACACAATGAGCAGTTCTTC. Translating it yields CASSPHPGTSAHNEQFF. This chain links TRBV7-9 with TRBJ2-1, with 10 positions matching TRBD2. V gave up 5 bases and J gave up 5 bases; unmatched junction bases: 12. Germline assignment: CDR1 SEHNR and CDR2 FQNEAQ (reference sequence). The length of the CDR3 is 17 residues.

The gene calls are TRBV30 and TRBJ2-2; D perhaps matches TRBD1 (6 bases). The V end lost 0 bases, the J end lost 8 bases, and 16 bases lay between the germline ends. CDR3 length equals 15 residues. CDR1 and CDR2 (germline): GTSNPN, SVGIG (reference sequence). The CDR3 spells CAWSVLSGGKGELFF. The CDR3, as DNA: TGTGCCTGGAGTGTACTTTCTGGGGGCAAGGGGGAGCTGTTTTTT.

This clone has more than one count but fewer than ten. The chain has TRBV4-3 and TRBJ2-3; D is possibly TRBD2 (6 bases). V shed 4 bases and J shed 2 bases, with 13 bases lying between them. This CDR3 is built from 15 residues. Per germline, CDR1 LGHNA and CDR2 YSLEER. DNA for the CDR3: TGCGCCAGCAGCCCACGGGACTCACACACAGATACGCAGTATTTT. Protein: CASSPRDSHTDTQYF.

The rearrangement uses TRBV5-1 and TRBJ2-1; 9 nucleotides align to TRBD2. The CDR3 runs to 16 residues. Germline CDR1 SGHRS, CDR2 YFSETQ. J gave up 4 bases and V 0 bases, and 5 bases lay outside the gene matches. As DNA, the CDR3 is TGCGCCAGCAGCTTGGCAGCGGGGGGATTGTACAATGAGCAGTTCTTC. It codes for CASSLAAGGLYNEQFF.

The V and J genes are TRBV11-3 and TRBJ2-5, with 8 bases that match TRBD1. This CDR3 has 15 amino acids. The V gene's germline CDR1 is SGHNT and CDR2 YENEEA. Trimming removed 2 bases from V and 4 bases from J; junction bases left unmatched: 6. The CDR3 protein is CASSLSFDRGETQYF. The CDR3 region has the DNA TGTGCCAGCAGCTTAAGTTTCGACAGGGGAGAGACCCAGTACTTC.

The chain uses TRBV5-1 and TRBJ2-7; D might be TRBD1 (5 bases). Germline V gene data show CDR1 as SGHRS and CDR2 as YFSETQ. The CDR3 extends over 13 amino acids. Trimming removed 2 bases at V and 3 bases at J, with 9 bases between. The CDR3 bases are TGCGCCAGCAGCTTTATAAGGGGCTACGAGCAGTACTTC. Translating it yields CASSFIRGYEQYF.

The genes are TRBV9 and TRBJ1-1, with a weak D call TRBD1 (6 bases). CDR1 SGDLS and CDR2 YYNGEE come from the germline V gene. V was cut by 3 bases and J by 0 bases, with 15 bases left in between. This CDR3 spans 16 amino acids. The CDR3 DNA reads TGTGCCAGCAGCGAGGGGGAGGGTTGGGTGAACACTGAAGCTTTCTTT. This translates into CASSEGEGWVNTEAFF.

This clone was recorded a few times. Here the CDR3 DNA reads TGCGCCAGCAGCCCGTTCACAGAGTATGGCTACACCTTC. Protein product: CASSPFTEYGYTF. V is TRBV5-1 and J is TRBJ1-2; no reliable D call. Germline assignment: CDR1 SGHRS and CDR2 YFSETQ. Trimming cost V 4 bases and J 5 bases, with 12 bases left between them. The CDR3 contains 13 residues.

The chain couples TRBV29-1 to TRBJ1-2; D is possibly TRBD1 (6 bases). CDR3 length: 14 amino acids. Per the germline V gene, CDR1 is SQVTM and CDR2 is ANQGSEA. Trimming left V 8 bases short and J 4 bases short, with 20 bases between. CDR3 coding DNA: TGCAGCTTACCGGGACACACCGAGGGCTATGGCTACACCTTC. It codes for CSLPGHTEGYGYTF.